One and the same sample provided the 24 T cell receptor beta chains below, sequenced in a study of blood T cell repertoires in COVID-19. Using immunoSEQ multiplex PCR, the repertoire was profiled, and TCRdb retains in-frame clones only, with some absent. The table records around 50,000 clones, about 92% of them present only once. Sequencing used peripheral blood. The receptors were sampled from a human donor in a cohort sampled during active COVID-19.

The chain employs TRBV25-1 and TRBJ2-7, with a weak D call TRBD2 (6 bases). The germline V and J ends were trimmed by 7 bases and 6 bases, with 16 bases remaining between them. CDR1 and CDR2 from the germline V gene are MGHDK and SYGVNS. The CDR3 covers 13 residues. For the CDR3, the DNA is TGTGCCAGCACGGCCGGAGGGCGTTCCGAGCAGTACTTC. Encoded protein: CASTAGGRSEQYF.

This clone was seen a few times. The chain combines TRBV4-1 with TRBJ2-1; 10 positions match TRBD2. The CDR3 is made up of 19 amino acids. V trimming: 1 base; J trimming: 1 base; junction bases outside the gene matches: 10. Germline assignment: CDR1 MGHRA and CDR2 YSYEKL. The CDR3 DNA reads TGCGCCAGCAGCCAAGCCCTACTAGCGGGGACAATATCCTACAATGAGCAGTTCTTC. It yields the protein CASSQALLAGTISYNEQFF.

The V gene is TRBV27, the J gene TRBJ2-5; 10 nucleotides match TRBD1. From germline, CDR1 is MNHEY and CDR2 SMNVEV (reference sequence). The V gene end was trimmed by 6 bases and the J gene end by 5 bases; junction bases not matched to a gene: 6. CDR3 size: 14 residues. The CDR3 loop reads CASRPDRGRETQYF. The DNA of the CDR3 is TGTGCCAGCAGACCGGACAGGGGGAGGGAGACCCAGTACTTC.

This chain uses TRBV27 with TRBJ2-3; tentative D call: TRBD2 (6 bases). The CDR3 spans 15 residues. V lost 1 base and J 1 base, leaving 9 bases between the germline ends. Germline V gene lookup returns CDR1 MNHEY and CDR2 SMNVEV (reference sequence). CDR3 in DNA: TGTGCCAGCAGTTTATACGGGAGAGGCACAGATACGCAGTATTTT. Protein: CASSLYGRGTDTQYF.

The chain carries TRBV11-2 and TRBJ2-3; 9 bases match TRBD2. CDR1 and CDR2 from the germline V gene are SGHAT and FQNNGV. The CDR3 runs 15 residues. The junction had 5 bases not matched to a gene; V was cut back by 3 bases and J by 4 bases. CDR3 coding DNA: TGTGCCAGCAGCTTCTCAGCGGGAGGTGCAGATACGCAGTATTTT. This sequence encodes CASSFSAGGADTQYF.

The chain recombines TRBV28 with TRBJ2-5; 11 bases are shared with TRBD1. The germline V gene encodes CDR1 MDHEN and CDR2 SYDVKM. Trimming at V came to 1 base and at J to 4 bases, leaving 8 bases not matched to a gene. This CDR3 region has 17 residues. CDR3 amino acids: CASSLFRRDRGRETQYF. The CDR3 DNA is TGTGCCAGCAGTTTATTTCGTCGGGACAGGGGGAGAGAGACCCAGTACTTC.

The gene calls are TRBV9 and TRBJ1-4; D unresolved. Germline assignment: CDR1 SGDLS and CDR2 YYNGEE. The V end was cut by 3 bases, the J end by 8 bases, with 5 bases between. The CDR3 has 11 residues. CDR3 residues: CASSAGEKLFF. As DNA, the CDR3 is TGTGCCAGCAGCGCAGGAGAAAAACTGTTTTTT.

This clone was observed a single time. This chain links TRBV19 with TRBJ2-2; D perhaps matches TRBD2 (5 bases). Trimming removed 7 bases from V and 4 bases from J, with 13 bases in between. Per germline, CDR1 LNHDA and CDR2 SQIVND (reference sequence). The CDR3 runs 14 residues. This CDR3 reads CASKGREGTGELFF. The CDR3 DNA sequence: TGTGCCAGTAAGGGCAGAGAGGGCACCGGGGAGCTGTTTTTT.

The V call is TRBV25-1, the J call TRBJ2-5; maybe TRBD2 (6 bases). The germline V gene encodes CDR1 MGHDK and CDR2 SYGVNS. This CDR3 is built from 14 residues. Trimming removed 5 bases from V and 5 bases from J, with 15 bases in between. CDR3 sequence (DNA): TGTGCCAGCAGTTTGGAGGGTAGGCTCGAGACCCAGTACTTC. Translated, it gives CASSLEGRLETQYF.

This chain connects TRBV28 to TRBJ1-2; the D gene is possibly TRBD1 (6 bases). Germline V gene lookup returns CDR1 MDHEN and CDR2 SYDVKM. The CDR3 covers 18 residues. Trimming took off 4 bases at V and 3 bases at J, with 24 bases between the two ends. The CDR3 region has the DNA TGTGCCAGCAGTTCAGTTCCCCTCGCAGGGGCGGCTCACTATGGCTACACCTTC. Translating it yields CASSSVPLAGAAHYGYTF.

This chain links TRBV28 with TRBJ1-5, with D perhaps matching TRBD1 (6 bases). Germline V gene lookup returns CDR1 MDHEN and CDR2 SYDVKM. This CDR3 region has 12 residues. Trimming pared 5 bases from V and 8 bases from J, leaving 10 bases between. The CDR3 nucleotides read TGTGCCAGCAGTCTACAGGGAGAGCCCCAGCATTTT. It yields the protein CASSLQGEPQHF.

A word on this clone: A junction boundary mismatches the germline segment, possibly from a read error. The J gene is TRBJ1-2, the V gene TRBV2, with 9 bases identical to TRBD1. The germline V gene encodes CDR1 SNHLY and CDR2 FYNNEI. This CDR3 is built from 10 residues. The CDR3 region is CASGGQGIAF. DNA of the CDR3: TGTGCCAGCGGAGGACAGGGGATCGCCTTC.

The V gene is TRBV28, the J gene TRBJ2-7, with 8 bases that match TRBD1. V trimming: 6 bases; J trimming: 3 bases; junction bases outside the gene matches: 7. Germline V gene lookup returns CDR1 MDHEN and CDR2 SYDVKM. This CDR3 contains 14 residues. The DNA of the CDR3 is TGTGCCAGCAGATCGGGACAGGCGATCTACGAGCAGTACTTC. It encodes CASRSGQAIYEQYF.

The chain carries TRBV11-2 and TRBJ2-7; 9 bases are shared with TRBD1. The CDR3 contains 17 residues. The junction had 17 bases not matched to a gene; V was cut back by 5 bases and J by 6 bases. The germline CDR1 and CDR2 sequences are SGHAT and FQNNGV. In DNA, the CDR3 is TGTGCCAGCAGCCCCCGGCCTCGGGACAGGGTTGGATCCGAGCAGTACTTC. This codes for CASSPRPRDRVGSEQYF. The whole variable domain, remainder taken from reference TRBV11-2 and TRBJ2-7, is EAGVAQSPRYKIIEKRQSVAFWCNPISGHATLYWYQQILGQGPKLLIQFQNNGVVDDSQLPKDRFSAERLKGVDSTLKIQPAKLEDSAVYLCASSPRPRDRVGSEQYFGPGTRLTVT.

This chain connects TRBV6-5 to TRBJ2-1; perhaps TRBD2 as D (5 bases). V lost 6 bases and J 0 bases, leaving 12 bases between the germline ends. There are 15 residues in the CDR3. The germline gives CDR1 MNHEY, CDR2 SVGAGI. The CDR3 sequence: CASRQDWGSYNEQFF. DNA of the CDR3: TGTGCCAGCAGGCAGGACTGGGGCTCCTACAATGAGCAGTTCTTC.

This clone has only one observation. This chain links TRBV10-3 with TRBJ2-1; 7 bases agree with TRBD2. This CDR3 is 16 amino acids long. The germline V gene has CDR1 ENHRY and CDR2 SYGVKD. With 2 bases clipped from V and 6 bases from J, the junction kept 10 bases outside the gene matches. The CDR3 DNA sequence: TGTGCCATCAGTGAGACTTCATTAGCGGGCTTCAATGAGCAGTTCTTC. Protein sequence: CAISETSLAGFNEQFF.

This chain links TRBV7-9 with TRBJ2-2; 10 bases agree with TRBD1. The CDR3 length is 15 residues. Trimming cost V 4 bases and J 4 bases; bases outside gene matches: 3. The V gene's germline CDR1 is SEHNR and CDR2 FQNEAQ (reference sequence). Here the CDR3 reads CASSYRTGGTGELFF. CDR3 DNA sequence: TGTGCCAGCAGCTACCGGACAGGGGGCACCGGGGAGCTGTTTTTT.

The chain joins TRBV30 to TRBJ2-1; D is ambiguous. This CDR3 region has 15 residues. Germline assignment: CDR1 GTSNPN and CDR2 SVGIG (reference sequence). The ends were cut back, 2 bases at V and 0 bases at J, with 11 bases in the middle. CDR3 region: CAWSLPPSSYNEQFF. The CDR3 nucleotides read TGTGCCTGGAGTTTACCTCCGAGCTCCTACAATGAGCAGTTCTTC.

V is TRBV19 and J is TRBJ2-1, with 9 bases that match TRBD1. The CDR3 is 15 residues long. Trimming removed 3 bases from V and 3 bases from J; junction bases left unmatched: 3. Looked up from germline, CDR1 is LNHDA and CDR2 is SQIVND (reference sequence). CDR3 in DNA: TGTGCCAGTAGTATCGGACAGGGGATCTACAATGAGCAGTTCTTC. This translates into CASSIGQGIYNEQFF.

The V gene is TRBV28, the J gene TRBJ2-2; 7 bases line up with TRBD2. Looked up from germline, CDR1 is MDHEN and CDR2 is SYDVKM. This CDR3 spans 18 amino acids. The V segment lost 6 bases and the J segment 6 bases; nucleotides outside the gene matches: 19. CDR3 amino acids: CASSKRTAGAAMAGELFF. The CDR3 DNA sequence: TGTGCCAGCAGCAAACGCACGGCGGGAGCGGCCATGGCCGGGGAGCTGTTTTTT.

This clone was detected once. The gene calls are TRBV7-2 and TRBJ2-3; 13 positions match TRBD2. The length of the CDR3 is 17 residues. CDR1 is SGHTA, CDR2 FQGNSA, per germline. V lost 5 bases, J lost 5 bases, and 10 bases stayed unmatched. The CDR3 coding sequence is TGTGCCAGCAGCCCCTGGGGGACTAGCGGGGCCTTAGATACGCAGTATTTT. As protein: CASSPWGTSGALDTQYF.

In DNA, the CDR3 is TGTGCCATCAGCTCGGGACAGGGGGCTTACAATGAGCAGTTCTTC. Translating gives CAISSGQGAYNEQFF. The rearrangement joins TRBV10-3 to TRBJ2-1, with TRBD1 matching over 12 bases. The germline V gene encodes CDR1 ENHRY and CDR2 SYGVKD. With 6 bases clipped from V and 4 bases from J, the junction kept 4 bases outside the gene matches. The CDR3 consists of 15 residues.

The CDR3 sequence: CASSSSGSPYNEQFF. CDR3 coding DNA: TGTGCCAGCAGTTCTAGCGGGAGTCCCTACAATGAGCAGTTCTTC. The chain carries TRBV2 and TRBJ2-1; 10 nucleotides align to TRBD2. The germline gives CDR1 SNHLY, CDR2 FYNNEI. This CDR3 region has 15 residues. V lost 5 bases and J lost 2; bases outside the gene matches: 3. Drawing the rest from reference TRBV2 and TRBJ2-1, the complete variable domain is EPEVTQTPSHQVTQMGQEVILRCVPISNHLYFYWYRQILGQKVEFLVSFYNNEISEKSEIFDDQFSVERPDGSNFTLKIRSTKLEDSAMYFCASSSSGSPYNEQFFGPGTRLTVL.

This chain links TRBV6-5 with TRBJ1-1; D is uncertain. Looked up from germline, CDR1 is MNHEY and CDR2 is SVGAGI. There are 15 residues in the CDR3. Trimming took off 5 bases at V and 4 bases at J, with 17 bases between the two ends. CDR3 nucleotide sequence: TGTGCCAGCAGTCTCTATGAGGGCGCGAGCACTGAAGCTTTCTTT. Residues: CASSLYEGASTEAFF.